A selection of T cell receptor beta chains follows, all from one sample in a study of blood T cell repertoires in COVID-19. The method was immunoSEQ multiplex PCR; TCRdb's version includes in-frame clones alone and lacks a portion of them. This table holds approximately 270,000 clones, 75% to 90% found once. The sample taken for sequencing was PBMCs or T cells enriched from blood (not recorded which). The receptors come from a woman in her thirties with acute COVID-19. The CDR3 runs from the conserved cysteine through the conserved F or W. D genes are given only for firm matches. The size field is filled for only some rows; it gives once, few, many or a size class.

J,size,D,V,DNA,CDR3
TRBJ2-1,NA,TRBD2,TRBV5-1,TGCGCCAGCAGCTCCCTCGGGGGACTAGCGGTAGGAGAGCAGTTCTTC,CASSSLGGLAVGEQFF
TRBJ2-7,NA,TRBD1,TRBV28,TGTGCCAGCAGTCCCCCGACAGGGCCCTCCACCTACGAGCAGTACTTC,CASSPPTGPSTYEQYF
TRBJ2-7,NA,TRBD1,TRBV24-1,TGTGCCACCAGTGAACATACCCCGACAGGGGACGAGCAGTACTTC,CATSEHTPTGDEQYF
TRBJ2-3,NA,NA,TRBV7-2,TGTGCCAGCAGCTCCCCCACCCGGAGGGCCGAGACGCAGTATTTT,CASSSPTRRAETQYF
TRBJ1-1,once,TRBD1,TRBV7-3,TGTGCCAGCAGCACGGGACAGGGGGGCACTGAAGCTTTCTTT,CASSTGQGGTEAFF
TRBJ1-1,NA,NA,TRBV3-1/TRBV3-2,TGTGCCAGCAGCCATGGGACACCGAACACTGAAGCTTTCTTT,CASSHGTPNTEAFF
TRBJ2-7,NA,NA,TRBV30,TGTGCCTGGAGTGCGGTAGGGCTAGCGAGGCTTGGGGAGCAGTACTTC,CAWSAVGLARLGEQYF
TRBJ1-1,NA,NA,TRBV5-6,TGTGCCAGCAGTCATGGAGACACTGAAGCTTTCTTT,CASSHGDTEAFF
TRBJ2-5,few,NA,TRBV18,TGTGCCAGCTCACTGGCAGGGGAGAGAGGGACCCAGTACTTC,CASSLAGERGTQYF
TRBJ2-3,once,TRBD1,TRBV7-6,TGTGCCAGCAGCCTGGGACAGGGGTTTGGTACAGATACGCAGTATTTT,CASSLGQGFGTDTQYF
TRBJ2-7,once,TRBD1,TRBV5-1,TGCGCCAGCAGCTTGGAAGGACAGGGGGCGTACGAGCAGTACTTC,CASSLEGQGAYEQYF
TRBJ2-1,NA,TRBD1,TRBV6-2/TRBV6-3,TGTGCCAGCAGTACCGGGACAGTTGCCTCCTACAATGAGCAGTTCTTC,CASSTGTVASYNEQFF
TRBJ1-1,once,NA,TRBV9,TGTGCCAGCAGCGCCGAGGGGGGGCGGGCTGTTGGCACTGAAGCTTTCTTT,CASSAEGGRAVGTEAFF
TRBJ2-1,NA,TRBD2,TRBV10-2,TGCGCCAGCAAGGCTAGCGGGAGGGCAAACCTCCTATTTTACAATGAGCAGTTCTTC,CASKASGRANLLFYNEQFF
TRBJ2-1,NA,TRBD1,TRBV7-2,TGTGCCAGCAGCATCGGGACAGGTAAGTGGAATGAGCAGTTCTTC,CASSIGTGKWNEQFF
TRBJ1-1,NA,NA,TRBV24-1,TGTGCCACCAAGGAGGGCGCGGGTACTGAAGCTTTCTTT,CATKEGAGTEAFF
TRBJ1-5,once,NA,TRBV6-2/TRBV6-3,TGTGCCAGCAGTTACGGTCGGAATCAGCCCCAGCATTTT,CASSYGRNQPQHF
TRBJ2-3,once,NA,TRBV7-3,TGTGCCAGCAGCCTACAGGGAGGGGGCACAGATACGCAGTATTTT,CASSLQGGGTDTQYF
TRBJ2-4,few,TRBD2,TRBV2,TGTGCCAGCAGTGAAGTCGCGGGAGGGGGAAACATTCAGTACTTC,CASSEVAGGGNIQYF
TRBJ1-2,once,NA,TRBV2,TGTGCCAGCAGCTCCGGGAACTATGGCTACACCTTC,CASSSGNYGYTF
TRBJ2-3,NA,NA,TRBV28,TGTGCCAGCAGTTATAGCGGAGCTAGCACAGATACGCAGTATTTT,CASSYSGASTDTQYF
TRBJ2-2,NA,TRBD2,TRBV18,TGTGCCAGCTCACCGGGACTAGCAAACACCGGGGAGCTGTTTTTT,CASSPGLANTGELFF
TRBJ2-2,NA,NA,TRBV3-1/TRBV3-2,TGTGCCAGCAGCCTCCAACGGGCCGGGGAGCTGTTTTTT,CASSLQRAGELFF
TRBJ2-7,NA,TRBD1,TRBV14,TGTGCCAGCAGCCAAGAGGAAGGGACAGGTATCTACGAGCAGTACTTC,CASSQEEGTGIYEQYF
TRBJ1-5,NA,TRBD1,TRBV27,TGTGCCAGCAGTTTACTGGGACAGGGTGGACAGCCCCAGCATTTT,CASSLLGQGGQPQHF
TRBJ2-2,NA,TRBD1,TRBV7-7,TGTGCCAGCAGCCCAACCAGGACAGGGCCTCCTTATAACACCGGGGAGCTGTTTTTT,CASSPTRTGPPYNTGELFF
TRBJ2-1,NA,NA,TRBV5-6,TGTGCCAGCAGCTTAACGAGCGGGCCGTACAATGAGCAGTTCTTC,CASSLTSGPYNEQFF
TRBJ1-5,NA,NA,TRBV30,TGTGCCTGGAGTATTCCGGACGGACCAAGGGGATTT,CAWSIPDGPRGF
TRBJ2-1,NA,NA,TRBV25-1,TGTGCCAGCAGTGAAACGTCGGTCTACAATGAGCAGTTCTTC,CASSETSVYNEQFF
TRBJ2-1,NA,NA,TRBV7-3,TGTGCCAGCAGCCGAACGCTTACTAGCAACAATGAGCAGTTCTTC,CASSRTLTSNNEQFF
TRBJ1-1,NA,TRBD1,TRBV3-1/TRBV3-2,TGTGCCAGCAGCAAACAGGGGGCGGCTGAAGCTTTCTTT,CASSKQGAAEAFF
TRBJ2-5,few,TRBD1,TRBV3-1/TRBV3-2,TGTGCCAGCAGCCCCTGGGACAGTCAAGAGACCCAGTACTTC,CASSPWDSQETQYF
TRBJ1-2,NA,TRBD1,TRBV6-5,TGTGCCAGGGAGAGGGACAGGGGGTTTGGCTACACCTTC,CARERDRGFGYTF
TRBJ2-7,NA,NA,TRBV30,TGTGCCTGGAGTGTAGCAACAGGGAGCCACGAGCAGTACTTC,CAWSVATGSHEQYF
TRBJ2-2,NA,TRBD1,TRBV7-3,TGTGCCAGCAGCCCTAGACAGGGGTCGGGCACCGGGGAGCTGTTTTTT,CASSPRQGSGTGELFF
TRBJ1-2,NA,NA,TRBV9,TGTGCCAGCAACCCTGGACTTACCTACTATGGCTACACCTTC,CASNPGLTYYGYTF
TRBJ2-1,NA,NA,TRBV14,TGTGCCAGCAGCCAAGGTGGAGCCCGGGAGCAGTTCTTC,CASSQGGAREQFF